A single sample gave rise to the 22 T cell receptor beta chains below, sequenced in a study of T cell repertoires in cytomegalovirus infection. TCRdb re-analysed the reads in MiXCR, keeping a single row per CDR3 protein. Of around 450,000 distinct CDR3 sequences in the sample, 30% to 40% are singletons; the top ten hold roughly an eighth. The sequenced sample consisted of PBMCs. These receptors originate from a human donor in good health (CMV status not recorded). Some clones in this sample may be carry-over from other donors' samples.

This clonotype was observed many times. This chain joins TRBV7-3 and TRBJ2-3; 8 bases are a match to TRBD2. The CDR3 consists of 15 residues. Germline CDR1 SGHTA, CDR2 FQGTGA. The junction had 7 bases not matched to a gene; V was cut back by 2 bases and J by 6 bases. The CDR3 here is CASSLDGGAPDTQYF. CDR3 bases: TGTGCCAGCAGCTTAGACGGGGGGGCCCCCGATACGCAGTATTTT.

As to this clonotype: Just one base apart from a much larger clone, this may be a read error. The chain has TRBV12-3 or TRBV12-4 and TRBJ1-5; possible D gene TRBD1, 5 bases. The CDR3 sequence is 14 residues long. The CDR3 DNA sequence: TGTGCCAGCAGTTTGGGGGACCTTAATCAGCCCCAGAATTTT. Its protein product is CASSLGDLNQPQNF.

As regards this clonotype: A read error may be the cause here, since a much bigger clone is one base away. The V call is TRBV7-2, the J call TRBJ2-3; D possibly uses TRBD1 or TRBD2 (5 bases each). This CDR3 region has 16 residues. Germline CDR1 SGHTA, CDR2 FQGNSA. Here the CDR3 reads CARSYMGRTATDTQYF. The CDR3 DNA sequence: TGTGCCCGCAGCTATATGGGACGGACGGCCACAGATACGCAGTATTTT.

CDR3 nucleotide sequence: TGTGCCAGCAGTCACAGGGGGACTTCGAGCACTGAAGCTTTCTTT. Residues: CASSHRGTSSTEAFF. The V gene is TRBV12-3 or TRBV12-4, the J gene TRBJ1-1, with 8 bases fitting TRBD1. J lost 4 bases, V lost 5 bases, and 9 bases had no gene match. This CDR3 has 15 residues.

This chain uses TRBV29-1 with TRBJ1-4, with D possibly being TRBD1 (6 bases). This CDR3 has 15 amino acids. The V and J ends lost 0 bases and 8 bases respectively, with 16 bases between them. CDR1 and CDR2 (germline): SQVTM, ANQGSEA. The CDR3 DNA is TGCAGCGTTGAAGATCGGGGGGCGCAGGGGGAAAAACTGTTTTTT. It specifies CSVEDRGAQGEKLFF.

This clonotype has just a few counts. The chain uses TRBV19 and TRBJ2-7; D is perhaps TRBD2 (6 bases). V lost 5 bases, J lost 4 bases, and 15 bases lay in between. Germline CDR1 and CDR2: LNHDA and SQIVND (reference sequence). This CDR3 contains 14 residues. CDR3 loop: CASSSGLGLYEQYF. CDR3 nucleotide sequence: TGTGCCAGTAGTTCGGGACTCGGGCTTTACGAGCAGTACTTC.

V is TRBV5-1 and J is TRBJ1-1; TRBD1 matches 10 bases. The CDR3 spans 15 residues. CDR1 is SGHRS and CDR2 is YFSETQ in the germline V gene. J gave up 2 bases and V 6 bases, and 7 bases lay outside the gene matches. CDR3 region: CASIEGQGKNTEAFF. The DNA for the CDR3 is TGCGCCAGCATCGAGGGACAGGGGAAAAACACTGAAGCTTTCTTT.

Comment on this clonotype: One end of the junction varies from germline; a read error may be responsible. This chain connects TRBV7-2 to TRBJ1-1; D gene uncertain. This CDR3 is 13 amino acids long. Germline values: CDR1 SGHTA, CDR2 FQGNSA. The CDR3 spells CASQRAGITDALF. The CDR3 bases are TGTGCCAGCCAAAGGGCGGGGATAACTGACGCTTTATTT.

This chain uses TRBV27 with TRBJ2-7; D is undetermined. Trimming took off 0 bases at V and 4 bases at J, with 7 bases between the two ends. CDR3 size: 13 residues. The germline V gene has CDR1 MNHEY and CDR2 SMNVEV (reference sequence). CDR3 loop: CASSLSPAYEQYF. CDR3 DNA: TGTGCCAGCAGTTTATCGCCGGCGTACGAGCAGTACTTC.

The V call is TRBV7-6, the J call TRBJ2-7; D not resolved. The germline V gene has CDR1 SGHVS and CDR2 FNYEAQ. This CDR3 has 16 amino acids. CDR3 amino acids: CASRALSCGGPYEQYV. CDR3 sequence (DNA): TGTGCCAGCCGCGCGCTCTCGTGTGGCGGCCCCTACGAGCAGTACGTA.

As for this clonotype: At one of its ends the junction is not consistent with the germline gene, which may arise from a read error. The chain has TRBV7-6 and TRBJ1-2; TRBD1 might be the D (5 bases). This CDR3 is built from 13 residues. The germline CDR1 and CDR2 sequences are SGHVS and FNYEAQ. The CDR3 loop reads CASSLTTENGYTF. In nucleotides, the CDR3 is TGTGCTAGCAGCTTAACGACAGAGAATGGCTACACCTTC.

The CDR3 sequence is CASSQLPPTQYF. For the CDR3, the DNA is TGTGCCAGCAGCCAACTCCCCCCTACGCAGTATTTT. V and J are TRBV14 and TRBJ2-3; D uncertain. In germline, CDR1 is SGHDN, CDR2 FVKESK. The CDR3 is 12 amino acids. V was pared by 2 bases and J by 8 bases, with 8 bases between.

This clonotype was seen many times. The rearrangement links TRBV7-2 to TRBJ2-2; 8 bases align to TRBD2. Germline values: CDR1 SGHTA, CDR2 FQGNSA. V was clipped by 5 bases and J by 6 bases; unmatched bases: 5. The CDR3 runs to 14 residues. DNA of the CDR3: TGTGCCAGCAGCCCGCAGACTAGCGCCGGGGAGCTGTTTTTT. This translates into CASSPQTSAGELFF.

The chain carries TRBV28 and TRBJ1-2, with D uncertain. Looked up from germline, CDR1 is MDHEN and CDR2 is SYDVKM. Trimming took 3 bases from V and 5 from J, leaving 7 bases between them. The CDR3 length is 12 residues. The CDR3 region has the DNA TGTGCCAGCAGTTTTCCTGCGTATGGCTACACCTTC. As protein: CASSFPAYGYTF.

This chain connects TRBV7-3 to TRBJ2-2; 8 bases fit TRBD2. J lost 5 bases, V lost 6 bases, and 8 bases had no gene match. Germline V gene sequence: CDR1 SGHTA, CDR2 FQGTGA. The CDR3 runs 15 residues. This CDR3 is CASRDSGVRTGELFF. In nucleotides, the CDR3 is TGTGCCAGCAGAGATAGCGGGGTCCGGACCGGGGAGCTGTTTTTT.

CDR3 bases: TGTGCCAGCAGCTTAGTGTCGGCGGGACAGGGAGGGCGTGAGCAGTTCTTC. Its translation: CASSLVSAGQGGREQFF. J is TRBJ2-1 and V is TRBV7-9; 9 positions match TRBD1. With 1 base clipped from V and 9 bases from J, the junction kept 13 bases outside the gene matches. There are 17 residues in the CDR3. Germline CDR1 reads SEHNR; CDR2 reads FQNEAQ (reference sequence).

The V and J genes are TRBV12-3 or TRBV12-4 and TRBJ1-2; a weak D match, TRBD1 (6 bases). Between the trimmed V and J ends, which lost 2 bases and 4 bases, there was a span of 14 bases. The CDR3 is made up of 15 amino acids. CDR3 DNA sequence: TGTGCCAGCAGTTTATACGACAGGAGCTTCTATGGCTACACCTTC. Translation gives CASSLYDRSFYGYTF.

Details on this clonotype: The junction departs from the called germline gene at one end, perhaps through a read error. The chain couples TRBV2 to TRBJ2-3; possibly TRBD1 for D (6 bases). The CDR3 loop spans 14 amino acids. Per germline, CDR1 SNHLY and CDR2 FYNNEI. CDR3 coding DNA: TGTGCCCGCAGAACAGGGAGCGGCACAGATACGCAGTATTTT. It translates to CARRTGSGTDTQYF. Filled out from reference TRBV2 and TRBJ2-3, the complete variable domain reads EPEVTQTPSHQVTQMGQEVILRCVPISNHLYFYWYRQILGQKVEFLVSFYNNEISEKSEIFDDQFSVERPDGSNFTLKIRSTKLEDSAMYFCARRTGSGTDTQYFGPGTRLTVL.

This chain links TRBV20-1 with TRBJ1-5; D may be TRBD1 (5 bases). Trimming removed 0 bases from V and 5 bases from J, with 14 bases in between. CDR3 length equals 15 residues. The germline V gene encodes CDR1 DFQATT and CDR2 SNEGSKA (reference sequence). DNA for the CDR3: TGCAGTGCTAGAGACACGGGGCCTTTCTATCAGCCCCAGCATTTT. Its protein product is CSARDTGPFYQPQHF.

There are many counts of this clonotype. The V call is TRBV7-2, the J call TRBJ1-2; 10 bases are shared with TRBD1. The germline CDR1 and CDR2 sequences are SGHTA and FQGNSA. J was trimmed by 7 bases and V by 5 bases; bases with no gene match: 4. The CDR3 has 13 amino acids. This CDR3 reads CASSPRTGGGYTF. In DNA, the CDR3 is TGTGCCAGCAGCCCTCGGACAGGGGGTGGCTACACCTTC.

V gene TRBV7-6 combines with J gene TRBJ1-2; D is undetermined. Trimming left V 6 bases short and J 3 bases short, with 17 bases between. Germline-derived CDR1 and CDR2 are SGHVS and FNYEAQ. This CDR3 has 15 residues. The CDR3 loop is CASSGPRSLHYGYTF. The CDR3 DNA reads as TGTGCCAGCAGTGGGCCCCGGAGTTTGCACTATGGCTACACCTTC. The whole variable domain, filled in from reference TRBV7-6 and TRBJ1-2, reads GAGVSQSPRYKVTKRGQDVALRCDPISGHVSLYWYRQALGQGPEFLTYFNYEAQQDKSGLPNDRFSAERPEGSISTLTIQRTEQRDSAMYRCASSGPRSLHYGYTFGSGTRLTVV.

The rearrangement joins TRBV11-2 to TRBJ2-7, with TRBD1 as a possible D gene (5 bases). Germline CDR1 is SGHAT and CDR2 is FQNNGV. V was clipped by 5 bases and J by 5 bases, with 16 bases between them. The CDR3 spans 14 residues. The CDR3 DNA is TGTGCCAGCAGCATTACTCAGGGATTGCACGAGCAGTACTTC. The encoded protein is CASSITQGLHEQYF.